These 30 T cell receptor beta chains came from one sample sequenced in a study of cytomegalovirus exposure and HLA in healthy donors. This PCR relied on a set of 60 Vbeta primers and 13 Jbeta primers. Clones were sequenced by immunoSEQ multiplex PCR, and TCRdb holds only the in-frame ones, with some missing. The table includes 130,000 to 150,000 clones, approximately 80% detected once. Input material: PBMCs. These receptors were collected from a woman in her thirties or forties in good health and CMV-seropositive.

Only a few counts were recorded for this clone. The chain is built from TRBV14 and TRBJ1-1; tentatively, D is TRBD1 (5 bases). With 0 bases removed from V and 0 bases from J, the gap between germline ends came to 8 bases. The length of the CDR3 is 15 residues. Germline V gene sequence: CDR1 SGHDN, CDR2 FVKESK. CDR3 protein: CASSQEPRVNTEAFF. In nucleotides, the CDR3 is TGTGCCAGCAGCCAAGAACCCAGGGTGAACACTGAAGCTTTCTTT.

Note on this clone: The junction does not match germline at one end; this may be a read error. J is TRBJ2-7 and V is TRBV6-1, with TRBD1 as a possible D gene (6 bases). Germline V gene sequence: CDR1 MNHNS, CDR2 SASEGT. The CDR3 is 15 residues long. The CDR3: CTSSEVRGSSYEQYF. CDR3 DNA sequence: TGTACCAGCAGTGAAGTTAGGGGGTCCTCCTACGAGCAGTACTTC.

This clone was seen a handful of times. This rearrangement joins TRBV4-2 to TRBJ1-6, with D possibly being TRBD1 (5 bases). V gave up 1 base and J gave up 3 bases, with 7 bases separating them. The length of the CDR3 is 15 residues. The germline V gene has CDR1 LGHNA and CDR2 YNFKEQ. The CDR3 region has the DNA TGTGCCAGCAGCCAAGTCAGGGACTATAATTCACCCCTCCACTTT. Residues: CASSQVRDYNSPLHF.

V is TRBV9 and J is TRBJ2-5, with 7 bases matching TRBD2. CDR1 and CDR2 from the germline V gene are SGDLS and YYNGEE. The V gene end was trimmed by 3 bases and the J gene end by 4 bases; junction bases not matched to a gene: 6. This CDR3 is built from 14 residues. As DNA, the CDR3 is TGTGCCAGCAGCGGGGGGGGGAGCGGAGAGACCCAGTACTTC. It encodes CASSGGGSGETQYF.

The chain combines TRBV29-1 with TRBJ2-7; a possible D gene is TRBD1 (6 bases). Germline CDR1 is SQVTM and CDR2 is ANQGSEA. The CDR3 contains 14 residues. The V and J ends lost 6 bases and 0 bases respectively, with 15 bases between them. The CDR3 DNA reads as TGCAGCGTCTTTACTATCAGGGGCTCCTACGAGCAGTACTTC. This codes for CSVFTIRGSYEQYF.

The J gene is TRBJ1-5, the V gene TRBV7-2; 7 nucleotides agree with TRBD1. The CDR3 has 18 residues. J gave up 0 bases and V 4 bases, and 12 bases lay outside the gene matches. Per germline, CDR1 SGHTA and CDR2 FQGNSA. In DNA, the CDR3 is TGTGCCAGCAGCTCCTCGGGATCCAGGGGGTATAGCAATCAGCCCCAGCATTTT. Amino acids: CASSSSGSRGYSNQPQHF.

The chain carries TRBV6-5 and TRBJ2-1; 7 nucleotides match TRBD2. Germline values: CDR1 MNHEY, CDR2 SVGAGI. CDR3 length equals 14 residues. With 8 bases clipped from V and 0 bases from J, the junction kept 4 bases outside the gene matches. The CDR3 region is CASVGGSSYNEQFF. The CDR3 nucleotides read TGTGCCAGCGTGGGGGGGAGCTCCTACAATGAGCAGTTCTTC.

This chain uses TRBV5-1 with TRBJ2-7, with 8 positions matching TRBD2. Germline loops: CDR1 SGHRS, CDR2 YFSETQ. The CDR3 extends over 16 amino acids. With 5 bases clipped from V and 4 bases from J, the junction kept 14 bases outside the gene matches. The CDR3 protein is CASRSPKRELRYEQYF. The CDR3, as DNA: TGCGCCAGCAGATCACCCAAGCGGGAGCTCAGGTACGAGCAGTACTTC. Looking up the rest from reference TRBV5-1 and TRBJ2-7 gives the full variable domain: KAGVTQTPRYLIKTRGQQVTLSCSPISGHRSVSWYQQTPGQGLQFLFEYFSETQRNKGNFPGRFSGRQFSNSRSEMNVSTLELGDSALYLCASRSPKRELRYEQYFGPGTRLTVT.

The genes are TRBV19 and TRBJ1-5; TRBD1 matches 9 bases. The germline V gene encodes CDR1 LNHDA and CDR2 SQIVND (reference sequence). Trimming took 8 bases from V and 4 from J; bases not matched to a gene: 3. CDR3 length equals 13 residues. This chain's CDR3 is CASGGTGNQPQHF. As DNA, the CDR3 is TGTGCCAGTGGCGGGACAGGGAATCAGCCCCAGCATTTT.

The table lists this clone with a count of one. This sequence joins TRBV19 and TRBJ2-7; D is possibly TRBD1 (5 bases). Looked up from germline, CDR1 is LNHDA and CDR2 is SQIVND (reference sequence). Trimming left V 1 base short and J 4 bases short, with 14 bases between. The CDR3 has 15 residues. CDR3 residues: CASSIARQSIYEQYF. CDR3 in DNA: TGTGCCAGTAGTATAGCTCGACAGAGCATATACGAGCAGTACTTC.

V usage is TRBV29-1 and J usage is TRBJ1-5; 10 positions match TRBD1. This CDR3 has 12 residues. Germline CDR1 SQVTM, CDR2 ANQGSEA. V dropped 7 bases and J dropped 6; count of bases not matched to a gene: 3. As DNA, the CDR3 is TGCAGCGCCGACAGGGGGCTTCAGCCCCAGCATTTT. It specifies CSADRGLQPQHF.

The V and J genes are TRBV30 and TRBJ2-7, with D perhaps matching TRBD2 (5 bases). The CDR3 covers 12 residues. V lost 0 bases and J 5 bases, leaving 8 bases between the germline ends. Germline lookup yields CDR1 GTSNPN and CDR2 SVGIG (reference sequence). This CDR3 reads CAWSVRGNEQYF. DNA for the CDR3: TGTGCCTGGAGTGTGAGAGGGAACGAGCAGTACTTC.

J is TRBJ1-6 and V is TRBV6-1; D is possibly TRBD1 (5 bases). Germline V gene lookup returns CDR1 MNHNS and CDR2 SASEGT. The CDR3 extends over 14 amino acids. V lost 3 bases, J lost 7 bases, and 10 bases lay in between. CDR3 amino acids: CASSEVGANSPLHF. As DNA, the CDR3 is TGTGCCAGCAGTGAGGTAGGGGCCAATTCACCCCTCCACTTT.

V gene TRBV2 combines with J gene TRBJ2-1; D is possibly TRBD2 (6 bases). The CDR3 sequence is 13 residues long. With 8 bases removed from V and 3 bases from J, the gap between germline ends came to 11 bases. Germline V CDR1 and CDR2: SNHLY, FYNNEI. The CDR3 protein is CASALRGYNEQFF. CDR3 sequence (DNA): TGTGCCAGCGCACTGCGGGGCTACAATGAGCAGTTCTTC. Drawing the rest from reference TRBV2 and TRBJ2-1, the complete variable domain is EPEVTQTPSHQVTQMGQEVILRCVPISNHLYFYWYRQILGQKVEFLVSFYNNEISEKSEIFDDQFSVERPDGSNFTLKIRSTKLEDSAMYFCASALRGYNEQFFGPGTRLTVL.

This chain links TRBV11-3 with TRBJ2-2; 9 positions match TRBD1. The ends lost 4 bases at V and 5 bases at J; junction bases unmatched: 5. Germline V gene sequence: CDR1 SGHNT, CDR2 YENEEA. CDR3 length equals 15 residues. CDR3 nucleotide sequence: TGTGCCAGCAGCTCAGGGGGACAGGGTACCGGGGAGCTGTTTTTT. This sequence encodes CASSSGGQGTGELFF.

This clone turned up a few times. The CDR3 DNA reads as TGTGCCAGCAGCCCTGCGGGGGACGGGGGGGATACGCAGTATTTT. It encodes CASSPAGDGGDTQYF. The chain recombines TRBV28 with TRBJ2-3, with TRBD2 identical over 7 bases. Trimming cost V 6 bases and J 6 bases; bases outside gene matches: 12. CDR3 size: 15 residues. The V gene's germline CDR1 is MDHEN and CDR2 SYDVKM.

This clone was counted a single time. The rearrangement uses TRBV10-3 and TRBJ1-5; TRBD1 matches 8 bases. This CDR3 has 14 residues. The V gene end was trimmed by 6 bases and the J gene end by 3 bases; junction bases not matched to a gene: 4. Germline CDR1 ENHRY, CDR2 SYGVKD. The CDR3 DNA reads as TGTGCCATCAGCGTGGACAGGGACAATCAGCCCCAGCATTTT. Encoded protein: CAISVDRDNQPQHF.

This chain uses TRBV9 with TRBJ2-1, with 12 bases lining up with TRBD2. Trimming took 4 bases from V and 7 from J; bases not matched to a gene: 9. Germline V gives CDR1 SGDLS, CDR2 YYNGEE. The CDR3 length is 16 residues. CDR3 sequence: CASSPQRGLAGNEQFF. CDR3 bases: TGTGCCAGCAGCCCCCAGAGAGGACTAGCGGGGAATGAGCAGTTCTTC.

The CDR3, as DNA: TGTGCCAGCAGTAGGCCCCCAGGGCCTCTCTCCTACGAGCAGTACTTC. It encodes CASSRPPGPLSYEQYF. The chain joins TRBV6-4 to TRBJ2-5, with a weak D call TRBD1 (5 bases). With the DNA end fitting TRBJ2-7 better, the J assignment may be wrong. The germline CDR1 and CDR2 sequences are MRHNA and SNTAGT. CDR3 size: 16 residues.

This rearrangement joins TRBV6-5 to TRBJ1-4; D remains unclear. CDR1 is MNHEY, CDR2 SVGAGI, per germline. The CDR3 consists of 15 residues. V was clipped by 5 bases and J by 8 bases, with 18 bases between them. DNA of the CDR3: TGTGCCAGCAGTCCCTGGGCCCCCTCCGAGGAAAAACTGTTTTTT. This gives the protein CASSPWAPSEEKLFF.

This clone showed up just once. The chain has TRBV30 and TRBJ2-7; TRBD2 aligns across 7 bases. CDR1 is GTSNPN and CDR2 is SVGIG in the germline V gene (reference sequence). The CDR3 runs to 14 residues. V lost 6 bases, J lost 6 bases, and 14 bases stayed unmatched. The CDR3 DNA is TGTGCCTGTCGTCTTGGCGGGAGCCTCCTCGAGCAGTACTTC. It codes for CACRLGGSLLEQYF.

The chain has TRBV28 and TRBJ2-3, with 7 bases aligning to TRBD1. This CDR3 has 15 amino acids. V dropped 3 bases and J dropped 5; count of bases not matched to a gene: 8. Germline CDR1 reads MDHEN; CDR2 reads SYDVKM. CDR3 protein: CASSLTRTGKDTQYF. DNA for the CDR3: TGTGCCAGCAGTTTGACACGGACAGGAAAAGATACGCAGTATTTT.

The CDR3 DNA reads as TGTGCCAGCAGCGAGGACAGGCTCCCAACCCCATCCTACGAGCAGTACTTC. It is translated as CASSEDRLPTPSYEQYF. The chain recombines TRBV5-5 with TRBJ2-7, with 7 positions matching TRBD1. V lost 4 bases and J lost 1; bases outside the gene matches: 14. Germline values: CDR1 SGHKS, CDR2 YYEKEE (reference sequence). There are 17 residues in the CDR3.

The chain has TRBV7-6 and TRBJ2-3; perhaps TRBD2 as D (7 bases). The CDR3 is 14 residues long. Germline lookup yields CDR1 SGHVS and CDR2 FNYEAQ. V was pared by 1 base and J by 7 bases, with 12 bases between. CDR3 nucleotides: TGTGCCAGCAGCTTAGGTGAGGGGGGGAATACGCAGTATTTT. It codes for CASSLGEGGNTQYF. Full variable domain (rest looked up from reference TRBV7-6 and TRBJ2-3): GAGVSQSPRYKVTKRGQDVALRCDPISGHVSLYWYRQALGQGPEFLTYFNYEAQQDKSGLPNDRFSAERPEGSISTLTIQRTEQRDSAMYRCASSLGEGGNTQYFGPGTRLTVL.

J is TRBJ1-1 and V is TRBV6-5, with 10 bases aligning to TRBD1. Trimming removed 0 bases from V and 1 base from J; junction bases left unmatched: 2. Germline lookup yields CDR1 MNHEY and CDR2 SVGAGI. This CDR3 has 16 residues. The CDR3 bases are TGTGCCAGCAGTTACTCGACAGGGGGCGAGAACACTGAAGCTTTCTTT. As protein: CASSYSTGGENTEAFF.

The chain carries TRBV19 and TRBJ1-6; D remains unclear. The CDR3 extends over 13 amino acids. Germline CDR1 and CDR2: LNHDA and SQIVND (reference sequence). Trimming shortened V by 5 bases and J by 6 bases, and 8 bases separated the two germline ends. The CDR3 sequence: CASSWELNSPLHF. CDR3 nucleotides: TGTGCCAGTAGTTGGGAGCTTAATTCACCCCTCCACTTT.

A word on this clone: Other DNA sequences in this specimen translate into the identical CDR3. The chain uses TRBV18 and TRBJ1-5; TRBD1 agrees at 8 bases. The V gene end was trimmed by 3 bases and the J gene end by 1 base; junction bases not matched to a gene: 2. The CDR3 is made up of 15 amino acids. Germline V gives CDR1 KGHSH, CDR2 LQKENI. This CDR3 reads CASSPDRGSNQPQHF. The CDR3 coding sequence is TGTGCCAGCTCACCCGACAGGGGAAGCAATCAGCCCCAGCATTTT. The full variable domain, completed using reference TRBV18 and TRBJ1-5, is NAGVMQNPRHLVRRRGQEARLRCSPMKGHSHVYWYRQLPEEGLKFMVYLQKENIIDESGMPKERFSAEFPKEGPSILRIQQVVRGDSAAYFCASSPDRGSNQPQHFGDGTRLSIL.

This rearrangement joins TRBV5-1 to TRBJ2-1, with 15 bases matching TRBD2. This CDR3 has 17 residues. J gave up 7 bases and V 5 bases, and 10 bases lay outside the gene matches. Germline V gives CDR1 SGHRS, CDR2 YFSETQ. CDR3 sequence (DNA): TGCGCCAGCAGTCCGGGACTAGCGGGGGGCCGGGTGAATGAGCAGTTCTTC. It encodes CASSPGLAGGRVNEQFF.

The chain uses TRBV6-1 and TRBJ2-7; 8 positions agree with TRBD1. CDR1 MNHNS and CDR2 SASEGT come from the germline V gene. The CDR3 contains 13 residues. V was pared by 10 bases and J by 7 bases, with 12 bases of the junction left unmatched. CDR3 coding DNA: TGTGCCATCCGAAGGACAGGGATGGAGGAGCAGTACTTC. Translation: CAIRRTGMEEQYF.

This rearrangement joins TRBV5-6 to TRBJ2-2, with TRBD2 matching 10 bases. Losses at the gene ends were 4 bases for V and 5 bases for J; bases not matched to a gene: 8. This CDR3 region has 16 residues. Germline loops: CDR1 SGHDT, CDR2 YYEEEE. DNA of the CDR3: TGTGCCAGCAGCCCTTTGGGTAGCGGGGGGACCGGGGAGCTGTTTTTT. Translated, it gives CASSPLGSGGTGELFF.